This T cell receptor (beta chain) was captured in a study of beta chain features in type 1 diabetes. Study-wide background: Age, gender and cell yields were alike across patients and healthy donors.

Reverse transcribing all isolated RNA meant expressed TCRB transcripts were sequenced. The method was immunoSEQ multiplex PCR; TCRdb's version includes in-frame clones alone and lacks a portion of them. The repertoire holds some 900,000 clones, with roughly 17% as singletons. V shed 1 base, J shed 1 base, and the junction held 7 bases outside the gene matches. The CDR3 contains 16 residues. CDR1 is SGHTA and CDR2 is FQGNSA in the germline V gene. The table lists this clone with a few counts. V gene TRBV7-2 combines with J gene TRBJ2-7, with TRBD2 identical over 7 bases. This TCR was sampled from a woman between 18 and 29 years old in good health. Material: naive CD4+ T cells from blood. CDR3 in amino acids: CASSLVSGGASYEQYF. DNA of the CDR3: TGTGCCAGCAGCTTAGTCTCGGGGGGAGCTTCCTACGAGCAGTACTTC.